This is a list of T cell receptor beta chains from one sample in a study of blood T cell repertoires in COVID-19. Method: immunoSEQ multiplex PCR; TCRdb's copy keeps in-frame clones and lacks some. The top ten clones hold about 1.7% of a sample with a few hundred thousand clones, nearly 90% of them seen once. Sequencing used PBMCs or T cells enriched from blood (not recorded which). The source of these receptors is a woman aged 25-40 years who had recovered from COVID-19. The CDR3 runs from the conserved cysteine through the conserved F or W. The D gene is left open where the match is weak. A clone size is listed for some rows: how often the clone was seen (once, few, many), or a class if it is expanded.

j_gene | abundance | d_gene | v_gene | CDR3aa | CDR3nt
TRBJ2-5 | . | . | TRBV5-1 | CASSFRTEQETQYF | TGCGCCAGCAGCTTTCGGACAGAACAAGAGACCCAGTACTTC
TRBJ2-7 | . | TRBD2 | TRBV6-4 | CASSVKMTLGGSLYEQYF | TGTGCCAGCAGTGTAAAGATGACGCTTGGCGGGAGCCTCTACGAGCAGTACTTC
TRBJ2-1 | . | . | TRBV5-4 | CASSSRDTNNEQFF | TGTGCCAGCAGCTCCCGGGACACTAACAATGAGCAGTTCTTC
TRBJ2-7 | . | . | TRBV6-5 | CASSYSYREGYEQYF | TGTGCCAGCAGTTACTCGTACAGGGAAGGCTACGAGCAGTACTTC
TRBJ2-7 | once | TRBD2 | TRBV3-1/TRBV3-2 | CASSPPGTSGYEQYF | TGTGCCAGCAGCCCTCCCGGGACTAGCGGTTACGAGCAGTACTTC
TRBJ2-1 | . | TRBD2 | TRBV29-1 | CSVEPLAEKDNEQFF | TGCAGCGTTGAACCCCTAGCGGAAAAAGACAATGAGCAGTTCTTC
TRBJ2-4 | . | TRBD1 | TRBV11-2 | CASSYRGPDIQYF | TGTGCCAGCAGCTACAGGGGGCCGGACATTCAGTACTTC
TRBJ2-5 | . | TRBD2 | TRBV11-2 | CASTSGALKETQYF | TGTGCCTCCACCAGCGGGGCCCTTAAAGAGACCCAGTACTTC
TRBJ2-7 | . | . | TRBV10-2 | CASSESGRSYEQYF | TGCGCCAGCAGTGAGTCGGGCCGCTCCTACGAGCAGTACTTC
TRBJ2-1 | once | . | TRBV5-4 | CASSLAGLGGYNEQFF | TGTGCCAGCAGCTTGGCGGGGTTGGGGGGTTACAATGAGCAGTTCTTC
TRBJ1-2 | . | . | TRBV7-2 | CASSPRARQVWDGYTF | TGTGCCAGCAGCCCCCGGGCGCGACAGGTTTGGGATGGCTACACCTTC
TRBJ2-5 | . | . | TRBV7-2 | CASSLGAKIETQYF | TGTGCCAGCAGCCTAGGGGCAAAAATTGAGACCCAGTACTTC
TRBJ1-2 | . | TRBD1 | TRBV10-3 | CAISDQQGAGFGYTF | TGTGCCATCAGTGATCAACAGGGGGCTGGGTTTGGCTACACCTTC
TRBJ1-6 | . | . | TRBV6-1 | CASSVVLTGAGISPLHF | TGTGCCAGCAGTGTCGTTCTCACGGGTGCCGGGATTTCACCCCTCCACTTT
TRBJ2-5 | . | . | TRBV2 | CAIERTGKETQYF | TGTGCCATCGAGAGAACAGGGAAAGAGACCCAGTACTTC
TRBJ2-5 | . | TRBD1 | TRBV18 | CASSPPTGGAETQYF | TGTGCCAGCTCACCCCCGACAGGGGGCGCCGAGACCCAGTACTTC
TRBJ2-5 | . | TRBD2 | TRBV28 | CASSSTISGAYQETQYF | TGTGCCAGCAGTTCCACAATTAGCGGGGCCTACCAAGAGACCCAGTACTTC
TRBJ1-2 | . | . | TRBV12-3/TRBV12-4 | CASSLAWSRGYTF | TGTGCCAGCAGTTTAGCCTGGAGTCGCGGCTACACCTTC
TRBJ1-2 | . | . | TRBV28 | CASRGIGGFPTGPYGYTF | TGTGCCAGCAGGGGAATTGGAGGGTTCCCGACTGGGCCCTATGGCTACACCTTC
TRBJ2-5 | . | TRBD2 | TRBV9 | CASSVLGTSGGETQYF | TGTGCCAGCAGCGTTCTAGGAACTAGCGGGGGAGAGACCCAGTACTTC
TRBJ2-1 | . | TRBD2 | TRBV7-3 | CASSSGGNYNEQFF | TGTGCCAGCAGTAGCGGGGGGAACTACAATGAGCAGTTCTTC
TRBJ2-4 | . | . | TRBV30 | CAWSASRWGGRAIQYF | TGTGCCTGGTCAGCCTCGAGGTGGGGAGGCAGGGCCATTCAGTACTTC
TRBJ2-2 | . | TRBD1 | TRBV4-3 | CASSPGQGSTGELFF | TGCGCCAGCAGCCCTGGACAGGGTAGCACCGGGGAGCTGTTTTTT
TRBJ2-7 | . | . | TRBV10-3 | CAISESRRTPEIYEQYF | TGTGCCATCAGTGAGTCAAGGAGGACCCCCGAAATCTACGAGCAGTACTTC
TRBJ2-7 | . | . | TRBV14 | CASSQNLLREQYF | TGTGCCAGCAGCCAAAACCTTCTACGGGAGCAGTACTTC
TRBJ1-5 | . | . | TRBV7-6 | CASSPGSNQPQHF | TGTGCCAGCAGCCCAGGGAGCAATCAGCCCCAGCATTTT
TRBJ1-1 | . | TRBD1 | TRBV5-4 | CASSYGTGSDTEAFF | TGTGCCAGCAGCTACGGGACAGGGTCGGACACTGAAGCTTTCTTT
TRBJ2-5 | . | TRBD1 | TRBV5-1 | CASQTGGGETQYF | TGCGCCAGTCAGACAGGGGGCGGGGAGACCCAGTACTTC
TRBJ1-1 | . | . | TRBV14 | CASSQEVGGMNTEAFF | TGTGCCAGCAGCCAAGAGGTTGGAGGGATGAACACTGAAGCTTTCTTT
TRBJ1-1 | many | TRBD1 | TRBV27 | CASGTTGTTEAFF | TGTGCCAGCGGAACGACAGGGACCACTGAAGCTTTCTTT
TRBJ2-1 | few | TRBD2 | TRBV9 | CASSVDVSGAIYNEQFF | TGTGCCAGCAGCGTAGATGTTAGCGGGGCCATCTACAATGAGCAGTTCTTC
TRBJ1-1 | . | . | TRBV2 | CASTGRVEAFF | TGTGCCAGCACAGGGAGGGTCGAAGCTTTCTTT
TRBJ1-3 | . | TRBD1 | TRBV3-1/TRBV3-2 | CASSPTIRQGAFVYTIYF | TGTGCCAGCAGCCCCACGATCCGACAGGGGGCATTCGTATACACCATATATTTT
TRBJ1-1 | . | . | TRBV19 | CASSNYRRNTEAFF | TGTGCCAGTAGTAATTACAGGAGGAACACTGAAGCTTTCTTT
TRBJ1-1 | . | TRBD1 | TRBV9 | CASSFGQGYTKEAFF | TGTGCCAGCAGCTTTGGACAGGGGTACACTAAAGAAGCTTTCTTT
TRBJ2-6 | . | . | TRBV7-8 | CASSWDGGSGANVLTF | TGTGCCAGCAGCTGGGACGGGGGCTCTGGGGCCAACGTCCTGACTTTC
TRBJ2-3 | once | TRBD2 | TRBV7-6 | CASSLDLAGASISTQYF | TGTGCCAGCAGCTTAGACCTAGCGGGGGCGTCCATAAGTACGCAGTATTTT
TRBJ1-1 | few | TRBD1 | TRBV9 | CASSVDPGGSGEAFF | TGTGCCAGCAGCGTAGATCCAGGGGGTTCGGGTGAAGCTTTCTTT
TRBJ1-5 | once | TRBD1 | TRBV19 | CASRGQGSEPQHF | TGTGCCAGTAGGGGACAGGGTTCGGAGCCCCAGCATTTT
TRBJ2-5 | . | TRBD1 | TRBV30 | CAWSLGTGGWQETQYF | TGTGCCTGGAGTTTGGGGACAGGGGGCTGGCAAGAGACCCAGTACTTC
TRBJ2-5 | . | TRBD1 | TRBV18 | CASSPAGTAKETQYF | TGTGCCAGCTCACCAGCAGGGACAGCAAAAGAGACCCAGTACTTC
TRBJ2-7 | . | TRBD2 | TRBV30 | CAWSGASGAPSYEQYF | TGTGCCTGGAGTGGGGCTAGCGGGGCCCCCTCCTACGAGCAGTACTTC
TRBJ1-5 | once | TRBD1 | TRBV6-2/TRBV6-3 | CASSPPPYRGGQPQHF | TGTGCCAGCAGTCCCCCCCCATACAGGGGCGGACAGCCCCAGCATTTT
TRBJ2-7 | few | . | TRBV27 | CASSFTAMTARSSYEQYF | TGTGCCAGCAGTTTCACCGCTATGACAGCCCGTAGCTCCTACGAGCAGTACTTC
TRBJ2-5 | . | TRBD1 | TRBV7-6 | CASSLAGSGGMGTQYF | TGTGCCAGCAGCTTAGCGGGGTCAGGGGGAATGGGGACCCAGTACTTC
TRBJ1-2 | . | . | TRBV29-1 | CSVAGYYGYTF | TGCAGCGTTGCGGGGTACTATGGCTACACCTTC
TRBJ2-1 | . | TRBD1 | TRBV7-2 | CASSPGTGYNEQFF | TGTGCCAGCAGCCCAGGGACAGGCTACAATGAGCAGTTCTTC
TRBJ1-6 | . | . | TRBV5-4 | CASSLTAEWDSPLHF | TGTGCCAGCAGCCTAACAGCGGAGTGGGATTCACCCCTCCACTTT
TRBJ1-5 | . | . | TRBV27 | CASSLSWTDNQPQHF | TGTGCCAGCAGTTTATCCTGGACAGACAATCAGCCCCAGCATTTT
TRBJ2-7 | . | . | TRBV12-5 | CASGLRLGQIPGEQYF | TGTGCTAGTGGTTTGAGGTTGGGGCAGATCCCCGGGGAGCAGTACTTC
TRBJ2-3 | . | TRBD2 | TRBV7-3 | CASSSAGLAESTDTQYF | TGTGCCAGCAGCTCTGCGGGACTAGCGGAGAGCACAGATACGCAGTATTTT
TRBJ2-7 | few | . | TRBV21-1 | CASSKGTGREQYF | TGTGCCAGCAGCAAAGGGACAGGGCGCGAGCAGTACTTC
TRBJ2-3 | . | . | TRBV19 | CASVSRTDTQYF | TGTGCCAGTGTTAGCCGCACAGATACGCAGTATTTT
TRBJ1-1 | few | TRBD1 | TRBV29-1 | CSATMGTGGTEAFF | TGCAGCGCTACTATGGGGACAGGGGGCACTGAAGCTTTCTTT
TRBJ2-7 | . | TRBD1 | TRBV4-1 | CASSQDRGTGLYF | TGCGCCAGCAGCCAAGATCGGGGGACAGGTCTGTACTTC
TRBJ1-2 | . | TRBD1 | TRBV19 | CASTRGTDYGYTF | TGTGCCAGCACAAGGGGGACAGACTATGGCTACACCTTC
TRBJ1-1 | few | . | TRBV7-9 | CASSPPTVLNTEAFF | TGTGCCAGCAGCCCGCCGACAGTTTTGAACACTGAAGCTTTCTTT
TRBJ2-2 | . | TRBD2 | TRBV2 | CASSLLAGGPTGELFF | TGTGCCAGCAGCCTTCTAGCGGGAGGTCCTACCGGGGAGCTGTTTTTT
TRBJ2-7 | . | TRBD2 | TRBV6-5 | CASIQLAGRYEQYF | TGTGCCAGCATCCAACTAGCGGGCCGCTACGAGCAGTACTTC